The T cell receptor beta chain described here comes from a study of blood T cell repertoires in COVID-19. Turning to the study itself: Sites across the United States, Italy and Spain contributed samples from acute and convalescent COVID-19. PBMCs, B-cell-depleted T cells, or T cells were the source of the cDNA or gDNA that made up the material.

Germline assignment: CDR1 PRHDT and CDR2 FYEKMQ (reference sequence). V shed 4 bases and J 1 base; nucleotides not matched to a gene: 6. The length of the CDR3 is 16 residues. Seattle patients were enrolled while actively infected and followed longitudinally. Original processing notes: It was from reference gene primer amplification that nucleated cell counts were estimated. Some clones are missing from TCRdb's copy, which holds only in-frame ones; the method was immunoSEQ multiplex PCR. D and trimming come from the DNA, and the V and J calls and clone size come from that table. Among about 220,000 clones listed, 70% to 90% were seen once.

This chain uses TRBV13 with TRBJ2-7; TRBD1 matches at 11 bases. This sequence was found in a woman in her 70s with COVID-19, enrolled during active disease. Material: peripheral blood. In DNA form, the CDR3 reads TGTGCCAGCAGCTCTGGACAGGGGGCGTTTTCCTACGAGCAGTACTTC. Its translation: CASSSGQGAFSYEQYF.